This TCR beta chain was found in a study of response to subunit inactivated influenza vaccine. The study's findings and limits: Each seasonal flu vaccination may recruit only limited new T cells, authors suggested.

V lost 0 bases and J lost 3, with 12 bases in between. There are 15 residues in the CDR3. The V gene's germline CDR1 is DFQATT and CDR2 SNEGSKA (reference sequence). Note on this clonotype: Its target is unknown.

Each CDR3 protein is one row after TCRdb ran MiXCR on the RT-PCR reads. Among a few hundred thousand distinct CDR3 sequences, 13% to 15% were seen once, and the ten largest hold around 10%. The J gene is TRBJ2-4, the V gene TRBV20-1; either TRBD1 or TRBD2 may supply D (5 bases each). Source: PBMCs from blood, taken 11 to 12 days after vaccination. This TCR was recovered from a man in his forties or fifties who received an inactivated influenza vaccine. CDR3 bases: TGCAGTGCTAGAGATACCGGGGCGGGCAAAAACATTCAGTACTTC. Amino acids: CSARDTGAGKNIQYF.